This T cell receptor beta chain was sequenced for a study of post-analysis software for immune sequencing data. Findings of the study overall: Included in a set of a handful of TRBV segments more frequent in patients than controls were TRBV5-6, TRBV5-1 and TRBV20-1. Multiple sclerosis was associated with a significant reduction in normalized Chao1 diversity relative to controls.

Incorporated into the TCR beta cDNA libraries were unique molecular identifiers, which served to reduce PCR and sequencing biases. TCRdb redid the calling of the PCR reads with MiXCR, one entry per CDR3 protein. Of hundreds of thousands of distinct CDR3 sequences in the sample, 53% were seen once. The germline V and J ends were trimmed by 4 bases and 2 bases, with 9 bases remaining between them. The CDR3 loop spans 13 amino acids. Germline CDR1 and CDR2: SGHRS and YFSETQ. In regard to this clonotype: As yet, its antigen is unknown.

The TCR sequence derives from a girl aged 10-17 years with multiple sclerosis. The sequenced sample was blood. The rearrangement uses TRBV5-1 and TRBJ1-1; D is unresolved. The CDR3 sequence: CASSKLINTEAFF. CDR3 bases: TGCGCCAGCAGCAAACTAATTAACACTGAAGCTTTCTTT.